This note documents a single TCR beta chain sequence. Trimming took 1 base from V and 0 from J, leaving 12 bases between them. The CDR3 is 16 residues long. Germline CDR1 and CDR2: LGHDT and YNNKEL (reference sequence). The data were taken from a study of T cells of healthy individuals. TCRdb re-derived calls from the 5' RACE reads in MiXCR, one entry per CDR3 protein. The top ten clones hold around 4.5% of a sample with 60,000 to 70,000 distinct CDR3 sequences, around 16% of them seen once. The rearrangement joins TRBV3-1 to TRBJ1-1; the D gene is possibly TRBD1 (5 bases). The receptor comes from a human donor in good health. The DNA for the CDR3 is TGTGCCAGCAGCCAAGCTCAGAGGGGTTTGAACACTGAAGCTTTCTTT. As protein: CASSQAQRGLNTEAFF.